Following are 13 T cell receptor beta chains from one sample sequenced in a study of beta chain features in type 1 diabetes. The isolated RNA, all of it, was reverse transcribed, so expressed TCRB transcripts were what got sequenced. Assay used: immunoSEQ multiplex PCR; TCRdb lists only in-frame clones, some missing. The table shows 900,000 or so clones, with 15% to 20% occurring only once. Sequencing was performed on naive CD4+ T cells from blood. The receptors were sampled from a woman under 30 in good health.

V is TRBV7-2 and J is TRBJ1-1; a possible D gene is TRBD1 (5 bases). V lost 5 bases, J lost 1 base, and 8 bases lay in between. This CDR3 region has 13 residues. Germline CDR1 and CDR2: SGHTA and FQGNSA. Here the CDR3 reads CASSEGANTEAFF. For the CDR3, the DNA is TGTGCCAGCAGCGAAGGGGCGAACACTGAAGCTTTCTTT. The whole variable domain, filled in from reference TRBV7-2 and TRBJ1-1, reads GAGVSQSPSNKVTEKGKDVELRCDPISGHTALYWYRQSLGQGLEFLIYFQGNSAPDKSGLPSDRFSAERTGGSVSTLTIQRTQQEDSAVYLCASSEGANTEAFFGQGTRLTVV.

This chain joins TRBV15 and TRBJ1-1; D is ambiguous. Germline V gene sequence: CDR1 LNHNV, CDR2 YYDKDF (reference sequence). This CDR3 is 13 amino acids long. Trimming cost V 3 bases and J 7 bases, with 12 bases left between them. For the CDR3, the DNA is TGTGCCACCAGCAGGGCGGACGGCTTTGAAGCTTTCTTT. Protein product: CATSRADGFEAFF. The complete variable domain, with remaining parts taken from reference TRBV15 and TRBJ1-1, reads DAMVIQNPRYQVTQFGKPVTLSCSQTLNHNVMYWYQQKSSQAPKLLFHYYDKDFNNEADTPDNFQSRRPNTSFCFLDIRSPGLGDTAMYLCATSRADGFEAFFGQGTRLTVV.

This sequence joins TRBV2 and TRBJ2-5; perhaps TRBD1 as D (6 bases). Trimming removed 2 bases from V and 5 bases from J, with 18 bases in between. Germline-derived CDR1 and CDR2 are SNHLY and FYNNEI. The CDR3 contains 16 residues. CDR3 coding DNA: TGTGCCAGCAGTGAACAAGGGGCAGGGGCGGTGGAGACCCAGTACTTC. Translated: CASSEQGAGAVETQYF.

This clone occurred a few times. The chain has TRBV11-2 and TRBJ2-1; D is undetermined. V was trimmed by 1 base and J by 8 bases, leaving 9 bases between them. The CDR3 extends over 13 amino acids. Per germline, CDR1 SGHAT and CDR2 FQNNGV. CDR3 in amino acids: CASSLALEYEQFF. CDR3 bases: TGTGCCAGCAGCTTAGCCCTGGAATATGAGCAGTTCTTC.

This clone was counted a few times. This chain links TRBV25-1 with TRBJ1-2, with 9 bases identical to TRBD1. Trimming at V came to 3 bases and at J to 4 bases, leaving 9 bases not matched to a gene. Germline V gene sequence: CDR1 MGHDK, CDR2 SYGVNS. This CDR3 has 16 residues. CDR3 nucleotide sequence: TGTGCCAGCAGTGAGTCCGGGACAGGGAATAGCTATGGCTACACCTTC. It encodes CASSESGTGNSYGYTF.

This clone has only a few counts. The chain is built from TRBV5-4 and TRBJ2-5; D may be TRBD2 (6 bases). Trimming took off 4 bases at V and 7 bases at J, with 17 bases between the two ends. Germline assignment: CDR1 SGHNT and CDR2 YYREEE (reference sequence). CDR3 length: 14 amino acids. For the CDR3, the DNA is TGTGCCAGCAGCCAGGGACGGGGGATTGGGACCCAGTACTTC. This translates into CASSQGRGIGTQYF.

This clone was recorded a few times. The CDR3 DNA is TGTGCCAGCAGATGGACTAGCGGGAAAACAGATACGCAGTATTTT. Protein: CASRWTSGKTDTQYF. This chain connects TRBV27 to TRBJ2-3, with 12 bases identical to TRBD2. In germline, CDR1 is MNHEY, CDR2 SMNVEV (reference sequence). V was pared by 6 bases and J by 3 bases, with 4 bases of the junction left unmatched. This CDR3 is built from 15 residues.

The gene calls are TRBV28 and TRBJ1-1; D is unclear. The CDR3 has 12 amino acids. From germline, CDR1 is MDHEN and CDR2 SYDVKM. V lost 5 bases and J 7 bases, leaving 11 bases between the germline ends. The CDR3 DNA reads TGTGCCAGCAGTAACTCCCCGATTGAAGCTTTCTTT. Translating gives CASSNSPIEAFF.

This clone has more than one count but fewer than ten. The gene calls are TRBV10-3 and TRBJ2-3; TRBD2 aligns across 14 bases. Germline V gene sequence: CDR1 ENHRY, CDR2 SYGVKD. Trimming cost V 6 bases and J 5 bases; bases outside gene matches: 10. The CDR3 has 17 residues. CDR3 protein: CAISQGTSGSLGDTQYF. Written as DNA, the CDR3 is TGTGCCATCAGCCAAGGGACTAGCGGGAGTTTGGGAGATACGCAGTATTTT.

The gene calls are TRBV7-9 and TRBJ2-2; D ambiguous. The CDR3 contains 14 residues. Trimming shortened V by 1 base and J by 2 bases, and 5 bases separated the two germline ends. Looked up from germline, CDR1 is SEHNR and CDR2 is FQNEAQ (reference sequence). CDR3 in DNA: TGTGCCAGCAGCTTAGTGGTCAACACCGGGGAGCTGTTTTTT. Amino acid sequence: CASSLVVNTGELFF.

The V gene is TRBV7-2, the J gene TRBJ2-7; 13 bases are a match to TRBD2. With 5 bases clipped from V and 9 bases from J, the junction kept 13 bases outside the gene matches. The CDR3 contains 16 residues. Germline V gene data show CDR1 as SGHTA and CDR2 as FQGNSA. The CDR3 nucleotides are TGTGCCAGCAGCCCAGCGGGACTAGCGGGGAGGAACCGGCAGTACTTC. Translating it yields CASSPAGLAGRNRQYF.

This clone was counted a few times. The chain joins TRBV2 to TRBJ1-2, with D maybe TRBD1 (5 bases). V lost 6 bases, J lost 3 bases, and 14 bases lay in between. CDR3 length: 14 residues. From germline, CDR1 is SNHLY and CDR2 FYNNEI. The CDR3 coding sequence is TGTGCCAGCAGGAAAACCGGGACGGACTATGGCTACACCTTC. Translation: CASRKTGTDYGYTF.

The V gene is TRBV7-2, the J gene TRBJ2-3, with D possibly TRBD2 on 6 matching bases. Trimming stripped 5 bases from V and 1 base from J, with 19 bases between. The CDR3 is 17 residues long. Germline values: CDR1 SGHTA, CDR2 FQGNSA. CDR3 bases: TGTGCCAGCAGCCCCCGCGGGGCTAGGGTCCGCACAGATACGCAGTATTTT. Amino acids: CASSPRGARVRTDTQYF.